These T cell receptor beta chains were read from a single sample in a study of blood T cells in healthy people across ages. Each CDR3 protein gets one entry after TCRdb re-called the 5' RACE reads with MiXCR. This sample has 750,000 to 950,000 distinct CDR3 sequences, with roughly 53% found just once. Sequencing used blood. Receptor source: a man older than 75 in good health. Each CDR3 is given with its conserved first and last residue. The D gene is left open where the match is weak. Clone size is given for some rows only: seen once, a few or many times, or a class if the clone is expanded.

j_call,v_call,clone_size,d_call,cdr3_nt,cdr3_aa
TRBJ2-1,TRBV20-1,few,TRBD2,TGCAGTGCTAGTCCCCTAGCGGGAGACAATGAGCAGTTCTTC,CSASPLAGDNEQFF
TRBJ1-4,TRBV28,-,TRBD1,TGTGCCAGCAGTTTATTTCGGGACAGGGCTGAAAAACTGTTTTTT,CASSLFRDRAEKLFF
TRBJ1-6,TRBV29-1,few,-,TGCAGCGTTGAAACGACAGGAGGATCACCCCTCCACTTT,CSVETTGGSPLHF
TRBJ2-3,TRBV24-1,few,TRBD1,TGTGCCACCAGTGACCCCGGGACAGGCACAGATACGCAGTATTTT,CATSDPGTGTDTQYF
TRBJ1-2,TRBV20-1,few,TRBD1,TGCAGTGCTAGACCCCCAGGGGACAGGGGAGACTATGGCTACACCTTC,CSARPPGDRGDYGYTF
TRBJ1-2,TRBV10-3,once,-,TGTGCCATCAGTGAAGGGGACTTTGTAATCCGTGGCTACACCTTC,CAISEGDFVIRGYTF
TRBJ2-7,TRBV25-1,few,-,TGTGCCAGCAGTCCCCAAACCCCGAGTGAGCAGTACTTC,CASSPQTPSEQYF
TRBJ2-7,TRBV11-2,-,TRBD2,TGTGCCAGCAGCCAGACACTAGCGGGAGACTACGAGCAGTACTTC,CASSQTLAGDYEQYF
TRBJ2-4,TRBV20-1,-,-,TGCAGTGCCGGGCGCCGGGACACGGGCGTTGTGGACATTCAGTACTTC,CSAGRRDTGVVDIQYF
TRBJ1-6,TRBV10-2,-,TRBD1,TGCGCCAGCAGTGAGACCCGGACAGGGGGTTCGGATTCACCCCTCCACTTT,CASSETRTGGSDSPLHF
TRBJ2-3,TRBV7-9,-,-,TGTGCCAGCAGCCCCCGTGGGGATCGTGTCACAGATACGCAGTATTTT,CASSPRGDRVTDTQYF
TRBJ2-7,TRBV29-1,once,-,TGCAGCGCCAAGACTAACGGGACCTACGAGCAGTACTTC,CSAKTNGTYEQYF
TRBJ2-4,TRBV29-1,-,-,TGCAGCGTTGCAGCAGCAGCCAAAAACATTCAGTACTTC,CSVAAAAKNIQYF
TRBJ1-6,TRBV12-3/TRBV12-4,-,-,TGTGCCAGCAGTCCGACTAGCTCACCCCTCCACTTT,CASSPTSSPLHF
TRBJ2-1,TRBV3-1,-,TRBD2,TGTGCCAGCAGCCAAGTAGGCGCGGGAGGGCCCGCCTACAATGAGCAGTTCTTC,CASSQVGAGGPAYNEQFF
TRBJ2-5,TRBV7-3,few,-,TGTGCCAGCAGCTTAGACTACTCCGGAACCCAGTACTTC,CASSLDYSGTQYF
TRBJ2-7,TRBV7-9,few,-,TGTGCCAGCAGCCTTAGGGTCAGGGGAAGACTCCACGAGCAGTACTTC,CASSLRVRGRLHEQYF
TRBJ2-1,TRBV3-1,-,TRBD2,TGTGCCAGCAGCCAAGAAGCGGGAGCCTACAATGAGCAGTTCTTC,CASSQEAGAYNEQFF
TRBJ2-7,TRBV5-1,-,-,TGCGCCAGCAGCTTGATTGGGGCCTACGAGCAGTACTTC,CASSLIGAYEQYF
TRBJ2-3,TRBV27,-,-,TGTGCCAGCAGTTGCAGACTCACCGTAACAGATACGCAGTATTTT,CASSCRLTVTDTQYF
TRBJ2-7,TRBV2,-,TRBD1,TGTGCCAGCACGGGACAGGGAAGCTCCTACGAGCAGTACTTC,CASTGQGSSYEQYF
TRBJ2-5,TRBV18,-,-,TGTGCCAGCGCACCAACGGTAGAGACCCAGTACTTC,CASAPTVETQYF
TRBJ2-5,TRBV20-1,few,-,TGCAGTGCCGCCCTTTCGAAGGAGACCCAGTACTTC,CSAALSKETQYF
TRBJ2-3,TRBV24-1,-,-,TGTGCCACCAGTGGGGCAGGGACAGATACGCAGTATTTT,CATSGAGTDTQYF
TRBJ2-7,TRBV12-3/TRBV12-4,-,-,TGTGCCAGCAGTTTGGTTAGCGGCCCATCCTACGAGCAGTACTTC,CASSLVSGPSYEQYF
TRBJ2-1,TRBV29-1,-,TRBD2,TGCAGCGTGGGCGGGGGGCTAGCGCGGAATGAGCAGTTCTTC,CSVGGGLARNEQFF
TRBJ2-4,TRBV12-3/TRBV12-4,many,TRBD2,TGTGCCAGCAGCGTCAGCAGGGACTACGACATTCAGTACTTC,CASSVSRDYDIQYF
TRBJ1-2,TRBV27,-,-,TGTGCCAGCAAGGCCTACGACGGGATGAGCTATGGCTACACCTTC,CASKAYDGMSYGYTF
TRBJ2-1,TRBV4-1,few,TRBD2,TGCGCCAGCAGCCAAGATGGACTAGCGGGAGGCAATGAGCAGTTCTTC,CASSQDGLAGGNEQFF
TRBJ1-6,TRBV28,-,-,TGTGCCAGCAGTCCTACCCAGGGACTAGGGAGTTCACCCCTCCACTTT,CASSPTQGLGSSPLHF
TRBJ2-3,TRBV2,few,-,TGTGCCAGCAGTGTCAGCAGTCCGGCAGATACGCAGTATTTT,CASSVSSPADTQYF
TRBJ2-3,TRBV12-3/TRBV12-4,-,TRBD1,TGTGCCAGCAGCCCGGGACAGGGTAAAATAGATACGCAGTATTTT,CASSPGQGKIDTQYF
TRBJ1-4,TRBV20-1,few,TRBD1,TGCAGTGCCACCCTAAGGGGGCGATATGAAAAACTGTTTTTT,CSATLRGRYEKLFF
TRBJ2-4,TRBV20-1,few,-,TGCAGTGCTACTAAGACCTTCGGGGCCAAAAACATTCAGTACTTC,CSATKTFGAKNIQYF
TRBJ2-7,TRBV6-5,-,-,TGTGCCAGCAGTTATGCGGACAACTACGAGCAGTACTTC,CASSYADNYEQYF
TRBJ1-6,TRBV6-5,-,TRBD1,TGTGCCAGCAGGCGGACAGGGGGCTTTTATTCACCCCTCCACTTT,CASRRTGGFYSPLHF
TRBJ2-7,TRBV5-1,-,-,TGCGCCAGCAGCCGCGAGGGGGTTAGGTCCTACGAGCAGTACTTC,CASSREGVRSYEQYF
TRBJ2-3,TRBV7-2,-,-,TGTGCCAGCAGCTTAGTGCCGATAACAGGGCTAGCGATTAGCACAGATACGCAGTATTTT,CASSLVPITGLAISTDTQYF
TRBJ1-1,TRBV7-9,few,-,TGTGCCAGCAGCTTAAGGTTCGTCCTCAGGAACACTGAAGCTTTCTTT,CASSLRFVLRNTEAFF
TRBJ1-2,TRBV4-1,-,TRBD1,TGCGCCAGCAGCTTCCGACAGGGGGTGTCGGATGGCTACACCTTC,CASSFRQGVSDGYTF
TRBJ1-1,TRBV27,-,TRBD1,TGTGCCAGCAGTTCCGGGACAGGGGGAGATACTGAAGCTTTCTTT,CASSSGTGGDTEAFF